These 28 T cell receptor beta chains were sequenced from one sample in a study of PD-1 blockade in mismatch repair-deficient tumors. Profiling relied on immunoSEQ multiplex PCR, and the TCRdb table lists in-frame clones only, not all of them. The sample holds just under 80,000 clones, roughly 80% seen once. The sequencing here drew on peripheral blood, taken 44 weeks after starting pembrolizumab. The receptors derive from an adult with mismatch repair-deficient cancer.

This rearrangement joins TRBV9 to TRBJ1-2; D gene ambiguous. The germline V gene has CDR1 SGDLS and CDR2 YYNGEE. The CDR3 is 13 amino acids. Trimming took off 0 bases at V and 1 base at J, with 4 bases between the two ends. Here the CDR3 DNA reads TGTGCCAGCAGCGTAGAATTTAACTATGGCTACACCTTC. As protein: CASSVEFNYGYTF.

To note about this clone: The junction does not match germline at one end; this may be a read error. The chain uses TRBV7-9 and TRBJ2-6, with D perhaps TRBD2 (5 bases). Germline V CDR1 and CDR2: SEHNR, FQNEAQ (reference sequence). The CDR3 loop spans 16 amino acids. CDR3 sequence reads: CASSQDAGSGANVLTF. The CDR3 coding sequence is TGCGCCAGCAGCCAAGATGCGGGCTCTGGGGCCAACGTCCTGACTTTC.

The chain recombines TRBV25-1 with TRBJ1-1; no clear D. CDR3 size: 15 residues. Per the germline V gene, CDR1 is MGHDK and CDR2 is SYGVNS. Trimming left V 3 bases short and J 0 bases short, with 11 bases between. CDR3: CASSDQPGLNTEAFF. The CDR3 nucleotides are TGTGCCAGCAGTGACCAGCCGGGCTTGAACACTGAAGCTTTCTTT.

The J gene is TRBJ2-7, the V gene TRBV5-4, with 8 bases fitting TRBD1. The CDR3 covers 14 residues. Germline V lookup: CDR1 SGHNT, CDR2 YYREEE (reference sequence). V shed 4 bases, J shed 2 bases, and the junction held 5 bases outside the gene matches. The CDR3 DNA sequence: TGTGCCAGCAGCCCGGGACAGGTGACCTACGAGCAGTACTTC. Its protein is CASSPGQVTYEQYF.

V is TRBV29-1 and J is TRBJ2-1; perhaps TRBD2 as D (6 bases). Looked up from germline, CDR1 is SQVTM and CDR2 is ANQGSEA. The CDR3 has 13 residues. Deletions cut 7 bases from V and 6 bases from J, with 16 bases between. The CDR3 is CSAKNGGPNEQFF. The CDR3 nucleotides are TGCAGCGCTAAGAACGGGGGACCCAATGAGCAGTTCTTC.

This chain joins TRBV5-1 and TRBJ2-1; TRBD2 is a possible D gene (7 bases). This CDR3 spans 17 amino acids. Deletions cut 3 bases from V and 8 bases from J, with 24 bases between. CDR1 is SGHRS, CDR2 YFSETQ, per germline. The CDR3: CASSSSRGAGAVDEQFF. CDR3 coding DNA: TGCGCCAGCAGCTCCTCCCGGGGGGCGGGAGCAGTCGATGAGCAGTTCTTC.

The J gene is TRBJ2-7, the V gene TRBV19, with 14 nucleotides matching TRBD2. The V gene end was trimmed by 0 bases and the J gene end by 12 bases; junction bases not matched to a gene: 4. Germline CDR1 is LNHDA and CDR2 is SQIVND (reference sequence). The CDR3 totals 14 residues. The DNA of the CDR3 is TGTGCCAGTAGTATAGATTGGACTAGCGGGAGGAGGTACTTC. Its translation is CASSIDWTSGRRYF.

This rearrangement joins TRBV6-6 to TRBJ2-7; 10 positions agree with TRBD2. Unmatched junction bases numbered 8, after V lost 6 bases and J lost 6 bases. Germline V gene sequence: CDR1 MNHNY, CDR2 SVGAGI (reference sequence). This CDR3 comprises 14 residues. CDR3 loop: CASSPSGRNGEQYF. The CDR3 DNA reads as TGTGCCAGCAGCCCTAGCGGGAGAAACGGCGAGCAGTACTTC.

V usage is TRBV9 and J usage is TRBJ1-1; D is unresolved. The CDR3 has 13 residues. Germline V gene data show CDR1 as SGDLS and CDR2 as YYNGEE. With 0 bases removed from V and 4 bases from J, the gap between germline ends came to 7 bases. In DNA, the CDR3 is TGTGCCAGCAGCGTAGGGGCAGGCACTGAAGCTTTCTTT. This translates into CASSVGAGTEAFF.

The V call is TRBV29-1, the J call TRBJ2-3; tentatively, D is TRBD2 (5 bases). There are 14 residues in the CDR3. V lost 6 bases, J lost 2 bases, and 15 bases lay in between. The germline CDR1 and CDR2 sequences are SQVTM and ANQGSEA. Here the CDR3 reads CSVGVSVPTDTQYF. The CDR3 DNA reads as TGCAGCGTGGGAGTCAGCGTACCCACAGATACGCAGTATTTT.

CDR3 sequence: CASSPTSGRADTQYF. CDR3 in DNA: TGTGCCAGCAGTCCGACTAGCGGGAGGGCGGATACGCAGTATTTT. The V and J genes are TRBV27 and TRBJ2-3; 14 nucleotides line up with TRBD2. After removal of 5 bases from V and 6 bases from J, the junction contained 4 bases not matched to a gene. In germline, CDR1 is MNHEY, CDR2 SMNVEV (reference sequence). The CDR3 covers 15 residues.

The genes are TRBV7-2 and TRBJ1-1, with a weak D call TRBD1 (5 bases). Trimming left V 2 bases short and J 7 bases short, with 11 bases between. The CDR3 is 13 amino acids. Germline loops: CDR1 SGHTA, CDR2 FQGNSA. The CDR3 DNA is TGTGCCAGCAGCTTAAGCGGGGGTGATGAAGCTTTCTTT. As protein: CASSLSGGDEAFF.

The chain uses TRBV5-1 and TRBJ2-7, with 10 bases identical to TRBD2. The CDR3 runs 14 residues. Germline CDR1 and CDR2: SGHRS and YFSETQ. Germline trimming cut 7 bases from V and 1 base from J; bases unmatched to any gene: 5. The CDR3 spells CASQSGRGSYEQYF. The CDR3 DNA is TGCGCCAGCCAGAGCGGGAGGGGGTCCTACGAGCAGTACTTC.

The chain combines TRBV7-8 with TRBJ2-3; TRBD2 might be the D (6 bases). V was trimmed by 6 bases and J by 0 bases, leaving 19 bases between them. CDR1 is SGHVS, CDR2 FQNEAQ, per germline. This CDR3 is 17 amino acids long. CDR3 sequence (DNA): TGTGCCAGCAGACCACTCGGCGGGGATACTAGCACAGATACGCAGTATTTT. Protein: CASRPLGGDTSTDTQYF.

The chain couples TRBV5-4 to TRBJ1-2, with D possibly matching TRBD1 (6 bases). The CDR3 covers 14 residues. Germline V CDR1 and CDR2: SGHNT, YYREEE (reference sequence). V shed 4 bases and J shed 4 bases, with 14 bases lying between them. In DNA, the CDR3 is TGTGCCAGCAGCGACAGGACGGAAACCTATGGCTACACCTTC. Its protein is CASSDRTETYGYTF.

The chain combines TRBV6-5 with TRBJ1-2; D might be TRBD1 (6 bases). The CDR3 loop spans 14 amino acids. The germline CDR1 and CDR2 sequences are MNHEY and SVGAGI. V gave up 4 bases and J gave up 2 bases, with 11 bases separating them. The CDR3: CASSSQGLNYGYTF. CDR3 in DNA: TGTGCCAGCAGTTCGCAGGGGCTCAACTATGGCTACACCTTC.

The J gene is TRBJ1-1, the V gene TRBV18; D is perhaps TRBD1 (6 bases). Trimming left V 3 bases short and J 8 bases short, with 19 bases between. In germline, CDR1 is KGHSH, CDR2 LQKENI. The CDR3 spans 15 residues. This chain's CDR3 is CASSPSPTGGTEAFF. CDR3 sequence (DNA): TGTGCCAGCTCACCGTCCCCCACCGGAGGGACAGAAGCTTTCTTT.

The V and J genes are TRBV9 and TRBJ2-5, with 7 nucleotides matching TRBD2. The CDR3 has 13 amino acids. Germline V gives CDR1 SGDLS, CDR2 YYNGEE. The ends lost 4 bases at V and 5 bases at J; junction bases unmatched: 5. This chain's CDR3 is CASSQLGGETQYF. The CDR3 nucleotides read TGTGCCAGCAGCCAGCTGGGGGGGGAGACCCAGTACTTC.

In this sample, this clone turned up once. This sequence joins TRBV7-3 and TRBJ2-1; 9 nucleotides line up with TRBD1. CDR1 and CDR2 (germline): SGHTA, FQGTGA. This CDR3 region has 15 residues. Germline trimming cut 5 bases from V and 10 bases from J; bases unmatched to any gene: 12. CDR3 bases: TGTGCCAGCAGCCCCGGGACAGGGTCCGTAGGGGAGCAGTTCTTC. This gives the protein CASSPGTGSVGEQFF.

V gene TRBV11-2 combines with J gene TRBJ2-7; 8 bases agree with TRBD2. The germline CDR1 and CDR2 sequences are SGHAT and FQNNGV. The CDR3 sequence is 16 residues long. The V and J ends lost 5 bases and 2 bases, in that order; junction bases with no gene match: 11. CDR3 sequence: CASSPIRGRPPYEQYF. Written as DNA, the CDR3 is TGTGCCAGCAGCCCGATCCGCGGGAGGCCCCCCTACGAGCAGTACTTC. The variable domain in full, with the rest retrieved from reference TRBV11-2 and TRBJ2-7, is EAGVAQSPRYKIIEKRQSVAFWCNPISGHATLYWYQQILGQGPKLLIQFQNNGVVDDSQLPKDRFSAERLKGVDSTLKIQPAKLEDSAVYLCASSPIRGRPPYEQYFGPGTRLTVT.

This clone appeared a single time. The J gene is TRBJ1-4, the V gene TRBV2; D is unresolved. Germline CDR1 is SNHLY and CDR2 is FYNNEI. V lost 2 bases to trimming and J lost 11 bases, with 15 bases between them. The length of the CDR3 is 14 residues. The CDR3 sequence: CASSETTTRGKLFF. CDR3 DNA: TGTGCCAGCAGTGAAACGACAACCCGCGGGAAACTGTTTTTT.

The genes are TRBV15 and TRBJ2-1; D is uncertain. Germline V gene lookup returns CDR1 LNHNV and CDR2 YYDKDF (reference sequence). The CDR3 is made up of 15 amino acids. V was pared by 4 bases and J by 5 bases, with 15 bases between. CDR3 sequence: CATSIRLGSHNEQFF. In DNA, the CDR3 is TGTGCCACCAGCATCCGACTGGGTTCGCACAATGAGCAGTTCTTC.

This clone occurred once. The chain recombines TRBV14 with TRBJ2-2; 9 bases align to TRBD2. Germline-derived CDR1 and CDR2 are SGHDN and FVKESK. CDR3 size: 19 residues. V gave up 4 bases and J gave up 3 bases; unmatched junction bases: 15. DNA for the CDR3: TGTGCCAGCAGCCCATGGCGAGGTAGCGGGAGTGGGGACACCGGGGAGCTGTTTTTT. It codes for CASSPWRGSGSGDTGELFF. Based on the CDR3 plus reference TRBV14 and TRBJ2-2, the full variable domain is EAGVTQFPSHSVIEKGQTVTLRCDPISGHDNLYWYRRVMGKEIKFLLHFVKESKQDESGMPNNRFLAERTGGTYSTLKVQPAELEDSGVYFCASSPWRGSGSGDTGELFFGEGSRLTVL.

The chain couples TRBV18 to TRBJ2-3, with D unclear. V was shortened by 2 bases and J by 0 bases, with 15 bases between the two germline ends. This CDR3 region has 17 residues. Germline CDR1 reads KGHSH; CDR2 reads LQKENI. The CDR3 sequence: CASSPFDPGPSTDTQYF. In nucleotides, the CDR3 is TGTGCCAGCTCACCATTTGATCCGGGCCCGAGCACAGATACGCAGTATTTT.

The chain has TRBV7-9 and TRBJ1-4; 8 nucleotides agree with TRBD1. The J segment lost 6 bases and the V segment lost 4 bases, leaving 7 bases of the junction unmatched. The germline CDR1 and CDR2 sequences are SEHNR and FQNEAQ (reference sequence). CDR3 length: 15 residues. The CDR3: CASSSPGQDHEKLFF. CDR3 DNA sequence: TGTGCCAGCAGCTCACCGGGACAGGACCATGAAAAACTGTTTTTT.

With regard to this clone: This CDR3 is also generated by other DNA sequences in the sample. This chain uses TRBV4-1 with TRBJ1-5, with TRBD1 as a possible D gene (6 bases). CDR1 is MGHRA and CDR2 is YSYEKL in the germline V gene. The CDR3 totals 17 residues. V lost 1 base and J 1 base, leaving 14 bases between the germline ends. CDR3 sequence reads: CASSQAFQGISNQPQHF. The CDR3 DNA is TGCGCCAGCAGCCAAGCCTTCCAGGGGATCAGCAATCAGCCCCAGCATTTT.

The rearrangement links TRBV28 to TRBJ2-7; 9 positions match TRBD2. Germline loops: CDR1 MDHEN, CDR2 SYDVKM. The CDR3 loop spans 15 amino acids. V dropped 6 bases and J dropped 0; count of bases not matched to a gene: 6. Written as DNA, the CDR3 is TGTGCCAGCAGACAATATAGCGGGAGCTCCTACGAGCAGTACTTC. It is translated as CASRQYSGSSYEQYF.

This rearrangement joins TRBV4-1 to TRBJ1-1; the D gene is possibly TRBD1 (5 bases). CDR3 length equals 17 residues. V lost 2 bases and J lost 2, with 18 bases in between. From germline, CDR1 is MGHRA and CDR2 YSYEKL. In DNA, the CDR3 is TGCGCCAGCAGCCAAAACCAAGACGGGCAGGGAAACACTGAAGCTTTCTTT. Its protein product is CASSQNQDGQGNTEAFF.